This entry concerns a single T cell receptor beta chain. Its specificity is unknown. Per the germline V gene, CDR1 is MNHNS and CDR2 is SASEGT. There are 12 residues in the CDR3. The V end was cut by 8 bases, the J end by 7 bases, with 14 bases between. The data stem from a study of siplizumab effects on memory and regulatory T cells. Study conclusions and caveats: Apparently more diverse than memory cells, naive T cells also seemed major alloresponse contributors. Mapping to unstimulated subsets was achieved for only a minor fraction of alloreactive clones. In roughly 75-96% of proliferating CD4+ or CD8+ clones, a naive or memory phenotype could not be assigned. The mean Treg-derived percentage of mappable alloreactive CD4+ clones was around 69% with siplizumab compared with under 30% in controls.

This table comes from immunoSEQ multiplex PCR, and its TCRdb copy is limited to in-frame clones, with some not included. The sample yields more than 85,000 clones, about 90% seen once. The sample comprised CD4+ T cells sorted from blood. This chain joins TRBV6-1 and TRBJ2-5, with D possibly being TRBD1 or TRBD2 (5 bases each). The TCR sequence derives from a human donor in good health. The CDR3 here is CASGGRVGTQYF. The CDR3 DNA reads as TGTGCCAGCGGGGGTCGGGTGGGGACCCAGTACTTC.